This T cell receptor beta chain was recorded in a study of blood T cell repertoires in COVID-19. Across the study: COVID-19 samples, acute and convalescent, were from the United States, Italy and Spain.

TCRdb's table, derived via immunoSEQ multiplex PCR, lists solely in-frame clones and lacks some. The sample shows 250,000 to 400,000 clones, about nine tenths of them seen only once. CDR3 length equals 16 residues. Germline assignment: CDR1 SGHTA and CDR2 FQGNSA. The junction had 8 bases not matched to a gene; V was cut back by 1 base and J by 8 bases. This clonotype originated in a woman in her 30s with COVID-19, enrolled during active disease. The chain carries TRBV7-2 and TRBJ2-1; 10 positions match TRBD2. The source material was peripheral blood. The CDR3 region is CASSLDWASGSYEQFF. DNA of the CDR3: TGTGCCAGCAGCTTAGACTGGGCTAGCGGGAGCTATGAGCAGTTCTTC. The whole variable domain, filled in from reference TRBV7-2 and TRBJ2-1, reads GAGVSQSPSNKVTEKGKDVELRCDPISGHTALYWYRQSLGQGLEFLIYFQGNSAPDKSGLPSDRFSAERTGGSVSTLTIQRTQQEDSAVYLCASSLDWASGSYEQFFGPGTRLTVL.